This is a list of T cell receptor beta chains from one sample in a study of cytomegalovirus exposure and HLA in healthy donors. The protocol was immunoSEQ multiplex PCR, while the TCRdb copy is restricted to in-frame clones and leaves out a portion. Of some 65,000 clones listed, 60% to 80% are singletons. The sample was PBMCs. All receptors come from a woman aged 40 to 50 in good health and CMV-seropositive. The CDR3 runs from the conserved cysteine through the conserved F or W. Fields, in order: D gene, CDR3 length, J gene, V gene, clone size, CDR3 DNA, CDR3 protein. The D gene is left open where the match is weak. Only part of the rows carry a size: once, few, many, or a class if the clone is expanded.

D: -; length: 15; J: TRBJ1-1; V: TRBV5-1; size: -; DNA: TGCGCCAGCAGCTATCGGGAGGGAGGGAACACTGAAGCTTTCTTT; CDR3: CASSYREGGNTEAFF
D: -; length: 16; J: TRBJ1-4; V: TRBV15; size: -; DNA: TGTGCCACCAGCAGAATTTCCTCTGCGGGGAATGAAAAACTGTTTTTT; CDR3: CATSRISSAGNEKLFF
D: TRBD1; length: 12; J: TRBJ1-2; V: TRBV19; size: once; DNA: TGTGCCAGTAGTTCAGGGGGCCATGGCTACACCTTC; CDR3: CASSSGGHGYTF
D: TRBD1; length: 17; J: TRBJ2-6; V: TRBV2; size: -; DNA: TGTGCCAGCAGCCCTACTCCGGGACAGATCATGGCCAACGTCCTGACTTTC; CDR3: CASSPTPGQIMANVLTF
D: TRBD1; length: 14; J: TRBJ1-4; V: TRBV5-1; size: -; DNA: TGCGCCAGCAGCTTACAGGGGGGGAATGAAAAACTGTTTTTT; CDR3: CASSLQGGNEKLFF
D: -; length: 15; J: TRBJ1-2; V: TRBV7-9; size: -; DNA: TGTTCCAGCAGCTTAGGAATGGGGTTGAGGGATGGCTACACCTTC; CDR3: CSSSLGMGLRDGYTF
D: -; length: 15; J: TRBJ2-7; V: TRBV6-5; size: -; DNA: TGTGCCAGCAGTTACTCCTCCCTTGGTAGCTACGAGCAGTACTTC; CDR3: CASSYSSLGSYEQYF
D: -; length: 16; J: TRBJ1-4; V: TRBV19; size: -; DNA: TGTGCCAGTAGTATAGACGGAGCAGGGATCAATGAAAAACTGTTTTTT; CDR3: CASSIDGAGINEKLFF
D: -; length: 15; J: TRBJ2-7; V: TRBV18; size: -; DNA: TGTGCCAGCTCACCCCCGCTAACCATGAAGTACGAGCAGTACTTC; CDR3: CASSPPLTMKYEQYF
D: -; length: 14; J: TRBJ2-7; V: TRBV6-6; size: few; DNA: TGTGCCAGCAGTTATACAGGGACCTACTACGAGCAGTACTTC; CDR3: CASSYTGTYYEQYF
D: -; length: 15; J: TRBJ1-6; V: TRBV27; size: few; DNA: TGTGCCAGCAGCCTATCGGCCGGGGGTAATTCACCCCTCCACTTT; CDR3: CASSLSAGGNSPLHF
D: -; length: 15; J: TRBJ2-1; V: TRBV19; size: -; DNA: TGTGCCAGTAGTATGCCACAGCCGGCAGGCAATGAGCAGTTCTTC; CDR3: CASSMPQPAGNEQFF
D: TRBD1; length: 15; J: TRBJ1-2; V: TRBV9; size: -; DNA: TGTGCCAGCAGCGGATGGGACAGGGAGGACTATGGCTACACCTTC; CDR3: CASSGWDREDYGYTF
D: -; length: 14; J: TRBJ1-4; V: TRBV5-1; size: -; DNA: TGCGCCAGCGGCCGGGATGGGCGTAATGAAAAACTGTTTTTT; CDR3: CASGRDGRNEKLFF
D: -; length: 11; J: TRBJ1-1; V: TRBV7-9; size: -; DNA: TGTTCCAGCACCCTCGGCCAGGGAGCTTTCTTT; CDR3: CSSTLGQGAFF
D: TRBD2; length: 15; J: TRBJ2-7; V: TRBV5-1; size: few; DNA: TGCGCCAGCAGCTCCGCTAGCGGGGGTATCTACGAGCAGTACTTC; CDR3: CASSSASGGIYEQYF
D: TRBD1; length: 15; J: TRBJ2-7; V: TRBV5-5; size: -; DNA: TGTGCCAGCAGCTTGGCCGGGACAGGAGTCTACGAGCAGTACTTC; CDR3: CASSLAGTGVYEQYF
D: TRBD1; length: 14; J: TRBJ1-4; V: TRBV30; size: -; DNA: TGTGCCTGGACCGGGACAGACTATAATGAAAAACTGTTTTTT; CDR3: CAWTGTDYNEKLFF
D: TRBD1; length: 14; J: TRBJ2-1; V: TRBV6-1; size: -; DNA: TGTGCCAGCACGCCGGACAGGGGCGACAATGAGCAGTTCTTC; CDR3: CASTPDRGDNEQFF
D: -; length: 12; J: TRBJ2-2; V: TRBV28; size: -; DNA: TGTGCCAGCAGCCTTAACACCGGGGAGCTGTTTTTT; CDR3: CASSLNTGELFF
D: TRBD1; length: 16; J: TRBJ2-3; V: TRBV4-1; size: -; DNA: TGCGCCAGCAGCCCAGGCGGGGCAGGGGGCGAAGATACGCAGTATTTT; CDR3: CASSPGGAGGEDTQYF
D: -; length: 16; J: TRBJ2-2; V: TRBV5-4; size: -; DNA: TGTGCCAGCAGCTTGGGACCTAACCGGGACACCGGGGAGCTGTTTTTT; CDR3: CASSLGPNRDTGELFF
D: -; length: 16; J: TRBJ1-1; V: TRBV19; size: -; DNA: TGTGCCAGTAGTATAACCCTCCGCAGGGTGGCCACTGAAGCTTTCTTT; CDR3: CASSITLRRVATEAFF
D: TRBD1; length: 13; J: TRBJ2-3; V: TRBV19; size: -; DNA: TGTGCCAGTAGGGTAGGGGGCGCAGATACGCAGTATTTT; CDR3: CASRVGGADTQYF
D: -; length: 16; J: TRBJ1-2; V: TRBV7-2; size: -; DNA: TGTGCCAGCAGCTCGGGGGGGGTATCCGGGACCTATGGCTACACCTTC; CDR3: CASSSGGVSGTYGYTF
D: TRBD1; length: 12; J: TRBJ2-1; V: TRBV2; size: -; DNA: TGTGCCAGCGGTAGAGGGGGCGATGAGCAGTTCTTC; CDR3: CASGRGGDEQFF
D: -; length: 12; J: TRBJ1-1; V: TRBV30; size: -; DNA: TGTGCCTGGAGGCGGGAGAACACTGAAGCTTTCTTT; CDR3: CAWRRENTEAFF
D: -; length: 16; J: TRBJ1-2; V: TRBV7-9; size: -; DNA: TGTGCCAGCAACCCTGCCGCGGGGGCGCAGATCTATGGCTACACCTTC; CDR3: CASNPAAGAQIYGYTF
D: TRBD2; length: 16; J: TRBJ2-1; V: TRBV5-6; size: -; DNA: TGTGCCAGCAGCCCTACAGCGGGGCCCTCCTACAATGAGCAGTTCTTC; CDR3: CASSPTAGPSYNEQFF
D: -; length: 13; J: TRBJ1-1; V: TRBV9; size: few; DNA: TGTGCCAGCAGCGTAGAAGGAGAATCTGAAGCTTTCTTT; CDR3: CASSVEGESEAFF
D: TRBD1; length: 12; J: TRBJ1-1; V: TRBV6-5; size: few; DNA: TGTGCCAGCATACCGGGACAGGGGGAGGCTTTCTTT; CDR3: CASIPGQGEAFF
D: TRBD2; length: 17; J: TRBJ2-3; V: TRBV7-3; size: -; DNA: TGTGCCAGCAGCGCAACTAGCGGGGGGGCCTCGGGAGATACGCAGTATTTT; CDR3: CASSATSGGASGDTQYF
D: -; length: 12; J: TRBJ2-2; V: TRBV10-3; size: -; DNA: TGTGCCATCAAGGCAGGGTTCGGGGAGCTGTTTTTT; CDR3: CAIKAGFGELFF
D: -; length: 13; J: TRBJ1-2; V: TRBV6-1; size: -; DNA: TGTGCCAGCAGACCTTCTGGGGCCTATGGCTACACCTTC; CDR3: CASRPSGAYGYTF
D: TRBD1; length: 14; J: TRBJ1-6; V: TRBV7-9; size: -; DNA: TGTTCCAGCAGCTTAGTACAGGGGAATTCACCCCTCCACTTT; CDR3: CSSSLVQGNSPLHF
D: TRBD1; length: 17; J: TRBJ2-3; V: TRBV10-3; size: once; DNA: TGTGCCATCAGTGGGACACAGGGGTTGGGGACCACAGATACGCAGTATTTT; CDR3: CAISGTQGLGTTDTQYF
D: -; length: 12; J: TRBJ2-1; V: TRBV27; size: few; DNA: TGTGCCAGCAGGTTAAGGGGTGGTGAGCAGTTCTTC; CDR3: CASRLRGGEQFF
D: -; length: 16; J: TRBJ2-1; V: TRBV19; size: -; DNA: TGTGCCAGTAGTATAGATACCAGGGCCAGCTACAATGAGCAGTTCTTC; CDR3: CASSIDTRASYNEQFF
D: TRBD1; length: 16; J: TRBJ2-2; V: TRBV4-3; size: -; DNA: TGCGCCAGCAGCCAAGAAAGGGTAGGGGGCGGCGGGGAGCTGTTTTTT; CDR3: CASSQERVGGGGELFF
D: TRBD1; length: 13; J: TRBJ1-1; V: TRBV2; size: once; DNA: TGTGCCAGTAGTATTGACAGGGGAGAAACAGCTTTCTTT; CDR3: CASSIDRGETAFF
D: TRBD1; length: 16; J: TRBJ2-2; V: TRBV29-1; size: few; DNA: TGCAGCGTTCTTACCTCCCGACAGGGGGCGGGCGGGGAGCTGTTTTTT; CDR3: CSVLTSRQGAGGELFF
D: -; length: 15; J: TRBJ1-4; V: TRBV28; size: -; DNA: TGTGCCAGCAGTACCCAAGGAGCAACTAATGAAAAACTGTTTTTT; CDR3: CASSTQGATNEKLFF
D: -; length: 15; J: TRBJ1-2; V: TRBV19; size: -; DNA: TGTGCCAGTACCGCCGCCCAGGCAGGGTTTAATGGCTACACCTTC; CDR3: CASTAAQAGFNGYTF
D: -; length: 13; J: TRBJ1-3; V: TRBV6-1; size: -; DNA: TGTGCCAGCGGGGTATACAGGGGAAACACCATATATTTT; CDR3: CASGVYRGNTIYF